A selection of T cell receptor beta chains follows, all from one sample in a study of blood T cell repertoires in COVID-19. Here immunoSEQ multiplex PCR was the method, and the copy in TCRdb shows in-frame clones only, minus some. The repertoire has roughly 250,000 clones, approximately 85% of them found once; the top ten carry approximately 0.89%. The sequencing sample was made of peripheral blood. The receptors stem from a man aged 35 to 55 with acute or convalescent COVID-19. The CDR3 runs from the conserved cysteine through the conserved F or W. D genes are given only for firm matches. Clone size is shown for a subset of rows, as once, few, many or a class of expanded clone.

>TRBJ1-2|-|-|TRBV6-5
TGTGCCAGCAGTTACTCCATAGGACAGCCTTATGGCTACACCTTC
CASSYSIGQPYGYTF
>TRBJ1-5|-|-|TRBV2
TGTGCCAGCAGTGAAGCGCACAGGTATCAGCCCCAGCATTTT
CASSEAHRYQPQHF
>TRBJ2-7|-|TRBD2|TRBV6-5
TGTGCCAGCAGTTACTCTTCTAGCGGGGGGGCTTTCGAGCAGTACTTC
CASSYSSSGGAFEQYF
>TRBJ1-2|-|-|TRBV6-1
TGTGCCAGCAGTGAAGCACAGGGACCCGGGTATGCCTACACCTTC
CASSEAQGPGYAYTF
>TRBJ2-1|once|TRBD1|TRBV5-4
TGTGCCAGCAGCTTGGGCCGACAGGGGGCTCGTAATGAGCAGTTCTTC
CASSLGRQGARNEQFF
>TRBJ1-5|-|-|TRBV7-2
TGTGCCAGCAGCCTACCTTTGGGGGGGGGCAGTCAGCCCCAGCATTTT
CASSLPLGGGSQPQHF
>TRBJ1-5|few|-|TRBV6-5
TGTGCCACAAAAGTAGACGGAGTACAACCCCCGCATTTT
CATKVDGVQPPHF
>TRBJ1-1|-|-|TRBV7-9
TGTGCCAGCAGCTTAGCGCTAGGGAACACTGAAGCTTTCTTT
CASSLALGNTEAFF
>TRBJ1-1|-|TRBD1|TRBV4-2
TGTGCCAGCAGCCAAGTCTCGACAGGGGGCCTAAATGAGTATGCTTTCTTT
CASSQVSTGGLNEYAFF
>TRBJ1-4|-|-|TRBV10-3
TGTGCCATCGGGAAAGAAGGAGGGACCAGGCAATTGGTTTTT
CAIGKEGGTRQLVF
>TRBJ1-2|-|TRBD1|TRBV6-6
TGTGCCAGCAGCCCGGGACAGGGGGTGAATGGCTACACCTTC
CASSPGQGVNGYTF
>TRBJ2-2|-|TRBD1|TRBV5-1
TGCGCCAGCAGTGGGCAGGGGGCAAACACCGGGGAGCTGTTTTTT
CASSGQGANTGELFF
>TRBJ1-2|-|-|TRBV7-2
TGTGCCAGCAGCTTAGACGGCTATGGCTACACCTTC
CASSLDGYGYTF
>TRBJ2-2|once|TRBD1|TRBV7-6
TGTGCCAGCAGCAAGTCGGACAGGACGAACACCGGGGAGCTGTTTTTT
CASSKSDRTNTGELFF
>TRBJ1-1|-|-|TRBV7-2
TGTGCCAGCAGCTTCATGGACAGAAGCACTGAAGCTTTCTTT
CASSFMDRSTEAFF
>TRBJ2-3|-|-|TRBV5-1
TGCGCCAGCAGCTTGGACGGGGATACGCAGTATTTT
CASSLDGDTQYF
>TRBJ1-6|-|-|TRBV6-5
TGTGCCAGCAGACCTCGGACAGACCTAAATTCACCCCTCCACTTT
CASRPRTDLNSPLHF
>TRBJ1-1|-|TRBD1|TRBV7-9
TGTGCCAGCAGCTTCTATCTAGAGGGGGCCCCTGAAGCTTTCTTT
CASSFYLEGAPEAFF
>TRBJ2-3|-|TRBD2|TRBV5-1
TGCGCCAGCAGCCCCACAATTAGCGGGGGGGGCACAGATACGCAGTATTTT
CASSPTISGGGTDTQYF
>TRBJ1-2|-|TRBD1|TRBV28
TGTGCCAGCAGTCAGGGGGGAAGGGGCTACACCTTC
CASSQGGRGYTF
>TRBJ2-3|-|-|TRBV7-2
TGTGCCAGCAGCTTAGTTTCGACTAGCACAGATACGCAGTATTTT
CASSLVSTSTDTQYF
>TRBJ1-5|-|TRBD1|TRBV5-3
TGTGCCAGAGAGAAACTAACAGGGGTTCGGCCCCAGCATTTT
CAREKLTGVRPQHF
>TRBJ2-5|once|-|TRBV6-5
TGTGCCAGCAGAGCAGGGTACGAGACCCAGTACTTC
CASRAGYETQYF
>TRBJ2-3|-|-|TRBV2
TGTGCCAGCAGGGAGAGGGCCCCCCGTGTGGATACGCAGTATTTT
CASRERAPRVDTQYF
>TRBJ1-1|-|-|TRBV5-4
TGTGCCAGCAGGGGGGGGACGGCGAACACTGAAGCTTTCTTT
CASRGGTANTEAFF
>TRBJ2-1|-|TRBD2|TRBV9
TGTGCCAGCAGCGCGGGACTAGAGCAGTTCTTC
CASSAGLEQFF
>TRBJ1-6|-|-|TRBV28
TGTGCCAGCAGTGCGGTGGGGGGTCTAACCCTCCACTTT
CASSAVGGLTLHF
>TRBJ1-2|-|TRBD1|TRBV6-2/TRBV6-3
TGTGCCAGCAGTTCGACCCTGGGGACAGCTCCTCGGGGCTACACCTTC
CASSSTLGTAPRGYTF
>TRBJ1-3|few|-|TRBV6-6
TGTGCCAGCAGTGACGCGAGAGGCACTGGAAACACCATATATTTT
CASSDARGTGNTIYF
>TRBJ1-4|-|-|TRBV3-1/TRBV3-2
TGTGCCAGCAGCCATCTAGGGGGAGGGAAAAAACTGTTTTTT
CASSHLGGGKKLFF
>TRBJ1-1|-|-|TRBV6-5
TGTGCCAGCAGTTACGGGCTGGGGGCTATCAACACTGAAGCTTTCTTT
CASSYGLGAINTEAFF
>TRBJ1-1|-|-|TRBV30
TGTGCCTGGAGTGTTTTGGGAGGCACTGAAGCTTTCTTT
CAWSVLGGTEAFF